These 7 T cell receptor beta chains originate from one sample sequenced in a study of blood T cell repertoires in COVID-19. Measured with immunoSEQ multiplex PCR; TCRdb has only the in-frame clones, and not every one. The sample includes 40,000 to 60,000 clones, approximately 84% of them seen just once. Sample: peripheral blood. These receptors were obtained from a man in his fifties or sixties with active COVID-19.

The chain is built from TRBV6-5 and TRBJ2-1, with D maybe TRBD2 (6 bases). CDR1 and CDR2 from the germline V gene are MNHEY and SVGAGI. CDR3 length: 16 amino acids. V was cut by 4 bases and J by 2 bases, with 15 bases left in between. The CDR3 DNA sequence: TGTGCCAGCAGTTCCTACCTCGGAGGGGCCTACAATGAGCAGTTCTTC. Translating it yields CASSSYLGGAYNEQFF.

CDR3 protein: CSASRWDRYGDTQYF. In DNA, the CDR3 is TGCAGTGCTAGTCGGTGGGACAGGTACGGAGATACGCAGTATTTT. The chain has TRBV20-1 and TRBJ2-3, with 8 bases identical to TRBD1. The germline CDR1 and CDR2 sequences are DFQATT and SNEGSKA (reference sequence). The V segment lost 3 bases and the J segment 5 bases; nucleotides outside the gene matches: 10. The CDR3 runs to 15 residues.

The chain joins TRBV21-1 to TRBJ2-7; the listed D gene, TRBD1, was not tested against the DNA. TRBV21-1 is a pseudogene locus. CDR3 length: 18 amino acids. The CDR3 is CASSLSGRGYRNAYEQYF. The CDR3 bases are TGTGCCAGCAGCTTATCGGGCAGGGGCTACAGAAATGCCTACGAGCAGTACTTC.

The genes are TRBV10-3 and TRBJ1-2; 7 nucleotides line up with TRBD1. The junction had 7 bases not matched to a gene; V was cut back by 8 bases and J by 4 bases. From germline, CDR1 is ENHRY and CDR2 SYGVKD. The CDR3 consists of 13 residues. CDR3 protein: CAIGTEGGYGYTF. DNA for the CDR3: TGTGCCATCGGGACAGAGGGGGGCTATGGCTACACCTTC.

V and J are TRBV27 and TRBJ1-1, with D unclear. CDR1 and CDR2 from the germline V gene are MNHEY and SMNVEV (reference sequence). V lost 2 bases to trimming and J lost 4 bases, with 11 bases between them. The CDR3 extends over 14 amino acids. The CDR3 here is CASSLRGSGTEAFF. As DNA, the CDR3 is TGTGCCAGCAGTTTACGGGGTAGCGGCACTGAAGCTTTCTTT.

The chain joins TRBV28 to TRBJ1-1; tentative D call: TRBD1 (6 bases). The V end was cut by 5 bases, the J end by 1 base, with 14 bases between. Germline V CDR1 and CDR2: MDHEN, SYDVKM. CDR3 length: 15 residues. Here the CDR3 DNA reads TGTGCCAGCAGTACCCTGGGACAAGCGAACACTGAAGCTTTCTTT. Translation gives CASSTLGQANTEAFF.

This rearrangement joins TRBV18 to TRBJ1-5; D gene ambiguous. Trimming took off 3 bases at V and 2 bases at J, with 11 bases between the two ends. Per the germline V gene, CDR1 is KGHSH and CDR2 is LQKENI. The CDR3 has 15 amino acids. The CDR3 spells CASSPEVGGNQPQHF. The CDR3 DNA follows: TGTGCCAGCTCACCGGAGGTGGGTGGCAATCAGCCCCAGCATTTT.